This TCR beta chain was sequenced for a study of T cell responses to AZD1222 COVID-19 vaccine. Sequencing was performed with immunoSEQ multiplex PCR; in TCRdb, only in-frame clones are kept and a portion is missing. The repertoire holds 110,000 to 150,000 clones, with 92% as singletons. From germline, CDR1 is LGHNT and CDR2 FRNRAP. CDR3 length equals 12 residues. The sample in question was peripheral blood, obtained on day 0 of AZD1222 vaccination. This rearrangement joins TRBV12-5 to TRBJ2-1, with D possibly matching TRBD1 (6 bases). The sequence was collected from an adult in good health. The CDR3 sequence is CAGGGAGNEQFF. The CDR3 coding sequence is TGTGCCGGTGGGGGCGCGGGTAATGAGCAGTTCTTC. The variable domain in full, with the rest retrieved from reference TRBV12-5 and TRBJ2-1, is DARVTQTPRHKVTEMGQEVTMRCQPILGHNTVFWYRQTMMQGLELLAYFRNRAPLDDSGMPKDRFSAEMPDATLATLKIQPSEPRDSAVYFCAGGGAGNEQFFGPGTRLTVL.